The 27 T cell receptor beta chains in this list originate from one sample, sequenced in a study of shared clonotypes between healthy human individuals. Sequencing used immunoSEQ multiplex PCR; TCRdb keeps in-frame clones, though not all of them. Among roughly 2.5 million clones listed, roughly nine tenths were seen once. Sequenced: naive CD4+ T cells sorted from blood. As to subset: CD45RA+ positively selected. These receptors all stem from a man aged 18-30 years in good health.

This clone showed up just once. The chain is built from TRBV6-6 and TRBJ1-5, with D hard to call. In germline, CDR1 is MNHNY, CDR2 SVGAGI (reference sequence). V dropped 4 bases and J dropped 4 bases, with 8 bases sitting between them. The CDR3 has 13 amino acids. The CDR3 DNA reads TGTGCCAGCAGTTCCTACGTTAATCAGCCCCAGCATTTT. Encoded protein: CASSSYVNQPQHF.

The CDR3 protein is CASSFDPGHHNYGYTF. The CDR3 DNA is TGTGCCAGCAGCTTTGACCCGGGACACCATAACTATGGCTACACCTTC. The V call is TRBV4-2, the J call TRBJ1-2, with a tentative D call TRBD1 (6 bases). Germline CDR1 is LGHNA and CDR2 is YNFKEQ. The germline V and J ends were trimmed by 5 bases and 1 base, with 17 bases remaining between them. The CDR3 runs to 16 residues.

V usage is TRBV29-1 and J usage is TRBJ2-2; D not resolved. This CDR3 has 12 amino acids. CDR1 SQVTM and CDR2 ANQGSEA come from the germline V gene. V was cut by 4 bases and J by 5 bases, with 8 bases left in between. Here the CDR3 reads CSVVRWTGELFF. The CDR3 DNA follows: TGCAGCGTTGTCAGATGGACCGGGGAGCTGTTTTTT.

The chain recombines TRBV7-9 with TRBJ1-1; maybe TRBD1 (5 bases). V dropped 1 base and J dropped 0 bases, with 6 bases sitting between them. This CDR3 is built from 14 residues. Germline CDR1 is SEHNR and CDR2 is FQNEAQ (reference sequence). The CDR3: CASSLGDVNTEAFF. The CDR3 coding sequence is TGTGCCAGCAGCTTAGGGGACGTGAACACTGAAGCTTTCTTT.

The V gene is TRBV18, the J gene TRBJ2-2; 9 nucleotides match TRBD1. The CDR3 covers 16 residues. The ends lost 3 bases at V and 6 bases at J; junction bases unmatched: 8. Germline loops: CDR1 KGHSH, CDR2 LQKENI. Written as DNA, the CDR3 is TGTGCCAGCTCACCTCTCGGACAGGGGCGGGCCGGGGAGCTGTTTTTT. Protein: CASSPLGQGRAGELFF.

This chain connects TRBV4-1 to TRBJ2-4, with 7 bases lining up with TRBD1. Germline lookup yields CDR1 MGHRA and CDR2 YSYEKL. This CDR3 contains 16 residues. Trimming at V came to 2 bases and at J to 3 bases, leaving 7 bases not matched to a gene. CDR3 residues: CASSQTGAPGKNIQYF. The CDR3 nucleotides read TGCGCCAGCAGCCAAACAGGGGCCCCTGGCAAAAACATTCAGTACTTC.

With respect to this clone: In the same sample, other DNA sequences code for this CDR3. The J gene is TRBJ2-5, the V gene TRBV7-2; TRBD2 agrees at 7 bases. The V and J ends lost 2 bases and 1 base, in that order; junction bases with no gene match: 4. The germline V gene has CDR1 SGHTA and CDR2 FQGNSA. The CDR3 is 15 amino acids. CDR3 bases: TGTGCCAGCAGCTTATCGAGCGGGGCCCAAGAGACCCAGTACTTC. Translating it yields CASSLSSGAQETQYF.

The V call is TRBV28, the J call TRBJ2-7, with D perhaps matching TRBD1 or TRBD2 (5 bases each). Germline V gene lookup returns CDR1 MDHEN and CDR2 SYDVKM. V was shortened by 5 bases and J by 3 bases, with 17 bases between the two germline ends. This CDR3 has 15 residues. The CDR3 DNA is TGTGCCAGCAGTCCGTCTCTTTGGGGGTACTACGAGCAGTACTTC. As protein: CASSPSLWGYYEQYF.

The rearrangement joins TRBV13 to TRBJ2-3; maybe TRBD1 (5 bases). Between the trimmed V and J ends, which lost 5 bases and 2 bases, there was a span of 17 bases. The germline V gene has CDR1 PRHDT and CDR2 FYEKMQ (reference sequence). This CDR3 has 16 amino acids. In DNA form, the CDR3 reads TGTGCCAGCAGCAAAGTAGTCGCAGGGAACACAGATACGCAGTATTTT. It yields the protein CASSKVVAGNTDTQYF.

The V call is TRBV2, the J call TRBJ2-7; 8 nucleotides match TRBD2. Trimming removed 2 bases from V and 7 bases from J; junction bases left unmatched: 7. The CDR3 runs 14 residues. Germline loops: CDR1 SNHLY, CDR2 FYNNEI. CDR3 in amino acids: CASSERLAGFEQYF. Written as DNA, the CDR3 is TGTGCCAGCAGTGAAAGGCTAGCGGGTTTTGAGCAGTACTTC.

The V gene is TRBV19, the J gene TRBJ2-2, with 8 bases matching TRBD1. Germline V lookup: CDR1 LNHDA, CDR2 SQIVND (reference sequence). This CDR3 contains 15 residues. V gave up 1 base and J gave up 8 bases; unmatched junction bases: 6. CDR3 DNA sequence: TGTGCCAGTAGTATAGGGACAGGGAATTCGGGGGAGCTGTTTTTT. Its translation: CASSIGTGNSGELFF.

In nucleotides, the CDR3 is TGTGCCAGCAGCTCTAGCCGGGGGGCTGAAGAGACCCAGTACTTC. This codes for CASSSSRGAEETQYF. V is TRBV7-2 and J is TRBJ2-5; the D gene is possibly TRBD2 (7 bases). The CDR3 runs 15 residues. V dropped 4 bases and J dropped 3 bases, with 15 bases sitting between them. Germline V gene sequence: CDR1 SGHTA, CDR2 FQGNSA.

The chain uses TRBV19 and TRBJ1-4; D is possibly TRBD1 (5 bases). Trimming shortened V by 6 bases and J by 2 bases, and 13 bases separated the two germline ends. CDR1 and CDR2 (germline): LNHDA, SQIVND (reference sequence). There are 15 residues in the CDR3. The CDR3 sequence: CASSLGYRTNEKLFF. The CDR3 coding sequence is TGTGCCAGTAGCCTGGGGTACAGGACTAATGAAAAACTGTTTTTT.

The chain is built from TRBV7-9 and TRBJ2-6; D uncertain. The V gene lost 7 bases and the J gene lost 0 bases, with 10 bases spanning the gap. Germline V gene data show CDR1 as SEHNR and CDR2 as FQNEAQ (reference sequence). The CDR3 consists of 15 residues. CDR3 nucleotides: TGTGCCAGCACCTTGGCGCTCTCTGGGGCCAACGTCCTGACTTTC. Translation gives CASTLALSGANVLTF.

V gene TRBV5-4 combines with J gene TRBJ2-7; D is unclear. V lost 5 bases, J lost 0 bases, and 15 bases lay in between. From germline, CDR1 is SGHNT and CDR2 YYREEE (reference sequence). CDR3 length: 15 residues. The CDR3 DNA is TGTGCCAGCAGGCTTGGACCCTTCGACTCCTACGAGCAGTACTTC. It is translated as CASRLGPFDSYEQYF.

The rearrangement uses TRBV11-2 and TRBJ1-1; D might be TRBD1 (5 bases). Looked up from germline, CDR1 is SGHAT and CDR2 is FQNNGV. Deletions cut 3 bases from V and 4 bases from J, with 15 bases between. The CDR3 is 15 residues long. This chain's CDR3 is CASSFGTVGGTEAFF. As DNA, the CDR3 is TGTGCCAGCAGCTTCGGGACCGTCGGAGGCACTGAAGCTTTCTTT.

This rearrangement joins TRBV30 to TRBJ1-1, with 9 bases aligning to TRBD1. The CDR3 length is 15 residues. Germline V CDR1 and CDR2: GTSNPN, SVGIG (reference sequence). V was pared by 4 bases and J by 4 bases, with 10 bases of the junction left unmatched. The CDR3 nucleotides read TGTGCCTGGAAACGCGGGACAGGGTGGAGCACTGAAGCTTTCTTT. Amino acids: CAWKRGTGWSTEAFF. Supplemented by reference TRBV30 and TRBJ1-1, the full variable domain reads SQTIHQWPATLVQPVGSPLSLECTVEGTSNPNLYWYRQAAGRGLQLLFYSVGIGQISSEVPQNLSASRPQDRQFILSSKKLLLSDSGFYLCAWKRGTGWSTEAFFGQGTRLTVV.

J is TRBJ1-1 and V is TRBV19; perhaps TRBD1 as D (5 bases). Trimming took 0 bases from V and 5 from J, leaving 13 bases between them. Germline CDR1 reads LNHDA; CDR2 reads SQIVND (reference sequence). This CDR3 region has 15 residues. CDR3 sequence: CASSIDLGGATEAFF. As DNA, the CDR3 is TGTGCCAGTAGTATAGATCTGGGAGGGGCGACTGAAGCTTTCTTT. Filled out from reference TRBV19 and TRBJ1-1, the complete variable domain reads DGGITQSPKYLFRKEGQNVTLSCEQNLNHDAMYWYRQDPGQGLRLIYYSQIVNDFQKGDIAEGYSVSREKKESFPLTVTSAQKNPTAFYLCASSIDLGGATEAFFGQGTRLTVV.

CDR3 sequence (DNA): TGCGCCAGCAGCAGCGAACCGACAGGGGTGAACACTGAAGCTTTCTTT. Translating it yields CASSSEPTGVNTEAFF. This rearrangement joins TRBV5-1 to TRBJ1-1; 8 bases map to TRBD1. This CDR3 contains 16 residues. Trimming removed 4 bases from V and 0 bases from J; junction bases left unmatched: 8. Germline CDR1 SGHRS, CDR2 YFSETQ.

V and J are TRBV30 and TRBJ1-2; tentatively, D is TRBD1 (5 bases). Trimming removed 2 bases at V and 1 base at J, with 11 bases between. Per the germline V gene, CDR1 is GTSNPN and CDR2 is SVGIG (reference sequence). The CDR3 runs 14 residues. The DNA for the CDR3 is TGTGCCTGGAGTCATCGGGGGGATAACTATGGCTACACCTTC. Translating gives CAWSHRGDNYGYTF.

The chain uses TRBV30 and TRBJ1-3; D gene unclear. Germline loops: CDR1 GTSNPN, CDR2 SVGIG (reference sequence). V was shortened by 1 base and J by 5 bases, with 9 bases between the two germline ends. CDR3 size: 13 residues. The CDR3 DNA sequence: TGTGCCTGGAGTGAACGGAGTAGAAACACCATATATTTT. Translation: CAWSERSRNTIYF.

This clone was counted a few times. The chain employs TRBV30 and TRBJ1-6, with 7 bases matching TRBD1. CDR1 and CDR2 (germline): GTSNPN, SVGIG (reference sequence). With V trimmed by 3 bases and J by 9 bases, 8 bases remained unmatched. This CDR3 region has 14 residues. The CDR3 region has the DNA TGTGCCTGGAGCTCAAGGGGGCTGGGTTCACCCCTCCACTTT. Translation gives CAWSSRGLGSPLHF. Variable domain in full (rest from reference TRBV30 and TRBJ1-6): SQTIHQWPATLVQPVGSPLSLECTVEGTSNPNLYWYRQAAGRGLQLLFYSVGIGQISSEVPQNLSASRPQDRQFILSSKKLLLSDSGFYLCAWSSRGLGSPLHFGNGTRLTVT.

V is TRBV4-3 and J is TRBJ2-3; no definite D call. With 0 bases removed from V and 4 bases from J, the gap between germline ends came to 2 bases. Germline assignment: CDR1 LGHNA and CDR2 YSLEER. The CDR3 is 12 residues long. The CDR3 loop reads CASSQESDTQYF. The CDR3 DNA is TGCGCCAGCAGCCAAGAGTCAGATACGCAGTATTTT.

The genes are TRBV27 and TRBJ2-7; no reliable D call. The germline CDR1 and CDR2 sequences are MNHEY and SMNVEV (reference sequence). This CDR3 comprises 15 residues. With 2 bases removed from V and 0 bases from J, the gap between germline ends came to 11 bases. CDR3 DNA sequence: TGTGCCAGCAGTTTAGAAAAGGGCAGCTCCTACGAGCAGTACTTC. Protein product: CASSLEKGSSYEQYF.

The chain couples TRBV7-9 to TRBJ1-1; D unclear. This CDR3 spans 12 amino acids. Germline lookup yields CDR1 SEHNR and CDR2 FQNEAQ (reference sequence). The germline V and J ends were trimmed by 5 bases and 7 bases, with 11 bases remaining between them. CDR3 nucleotides: TGTGCCAGCAGCCGCACAGAAGTTGAAGCTTTCTTT. Translated: CASSRTEVEAFF.

CDR3 residues: CASSPPKGEYYEQYF. DNA for the CDR3: TGTGCCAGCAGCCCCCCGAAGGGGGAATACTACGAGCAGTACTTC. This sequence joins TRBV7-8 and TRBJ2-7; tentative D call: TRBD1 (6 bases). The germline gives CDR1 SGHVS, CDR2 FQNEAQ. This CDR3 contains 15 residues. Trimming removed 5 bases from V and 3 bases from J, with 17 bases in between.

In the case of this clone: Different DNA sequences within this sample yield the same CDR3. This chain uses TRBV4-2 with TRBJ2-1; 10 bases are shared with TRBD2. The CDR3 has 15 residues. Germline CDR1 and CDR2: LGHNA and YNFKEQ. J gave up 4 bases and V 0 bases, and 0 bases lay outside the gene matches. The CDR3 region has the DNA TGTGCCAGCAGCCAAGAACTAGCGGGATACAATGAGCAGTTCTTC. Translating gives CASSQELAGYNEQFF.